These T cell receptor beta chains were read from a single sample in a study of cytomegalovirus exposure and HLA in healthy donors. Here immunoSEQ multiplex PCR was the method, and the copy in TCRdb shows in-frame clones only, minus some. The data contain about 65,000 clones, roughly 75% of them singletons. Sequencing input: PBMCs. The receptors were gathered from a woman aged 30 to 39 in good health and CMV-seronegative. Each CDR3 is given without its conserved first and last residue. The order of the fields is J gene, V gene, CDR3 protein.

J: TRBJ2-1; V: TRBV25-1; CDR3: ASRETSRYNEQF
J: TRBJ2-1; V: TRBV28; CDR3: ASTDERGGYNEQF
J: TRBJ1-5; V: TRBV5-5; CDR3: ASSHSGQFGSQPQH
J: TRBJ2-7; V: TRBV20-1; CDR3: SAKQGYEQY
J: TRBJ2-5; V: TRBV28; CDR3: ASRRKRQETQY
J: TRBJ1-4; V: TRBV4-1; CDR3: ASSPPGLLNEKLF
J: TRBJ1-1; V: TRBV5-4; CDR3: ASSLAGLDREAEAF
J: TRBJ2-1; V: TRBV6-1; CDR3: ASTSGQGSGNEQF
J: TRBJ2-2; V: TRBV6-1; CDR3: ASITGGYAGELF
J: TRBJ1-3; V: TRBV4-3; CDR3: ASSQDSGSGNTIY
J: TRBJ2-3; V: TRBV4-3; CDR3: ASSQEWRLAGAADTQY
J: TRBJ2-7; V: TRBV6-4; CDR3: ARKLDRQCYYEQY
J: TRBJ1-5; V: TRBV30; CDR3: AWSVSGGQPQH
J: TRBJ2-1; V: TRBV4-1; CDR3: ASSQLQGGQGHYEQF
J: TRBJ1-5; V: TRBV5-1; CDR3: ASSLDPGYQPQH
J: TRBJ2-3; V: TRBV27; CDR3: ASSLAGWTDTQY
J: TRBJ1-1; V: TRBV4-2; CDR3: ASSQGEGRTAEAF
J: TRBJ1-1; V: TRBV30; CDR3: AWGPGQGLVNTEAF
J: TRBJ1-5; V: TRBV6-5; CDR3: ASSAIWGPQH
J: TRBJ1-1; V: TRBV2; CDR3: ASHLRNRNTEAF
J: TRBJ1-5; V: TRBV30; CDR3: AWSVAGSNQPQH
J: TRBJ2-3; V: TRBV30; CDR3: AWSVGGGTDTQY
J: TRBJ1-1; V: TRBV5-1; CDR3: ASSWRGEAF
J: TRBJ2-3; V: TRBV4-2; CDR3: ASNPGLASGTDTQY
J: TRBJ2-2; V: TRBV30; CDR3: AWSPRGGRNTGELF
J: TRBJ2-2; V: TRBV6-1; CDR3: AEGTVNTGELF
J: TRBJ1-5; V: TRBV7-9; CDR3: ASSPEGPDQPQH
J: TRBJ1-6; V: TRBV28; CDR3: ASSSAGGGYNSPLH
J: TRBJ1-1; V: TRBV6-5; CDR3: ASAHSSAGAF